This is a list of T cell receptor beta chains from one sample in a study of T-cell reconstitution after alpha-beta-depleted transplantation in children. TCRdb re-called the PCR reads through MiXCR, storing one row per CDR3 protein. Of roughly 200,000 distinct CDR3 sequences listed, about a tenth were seen once; the top ten hold 28%. Sequenced material: PBMCs, taken before TCRalphabeta/CD19-depleted stem cell transplant. All receptors derive from a child less than two years old with acute myeloid leukemia, due to receive a stem cell transplant. The CDR3 runs from the conserved cysteine through the conserved F or W. D genes are given only for firm matches. Some rows have no size entry. The others give once, few or many, or a class for an expanded clone.

NA	many	TRBV11-3	TRBJ2-6	CASSLSSFGANVLTF	TGTGCCAGCAGCTTATCCTCTTTTGGGGCCAACGTCCTGACTTTC
NA	many	TRBV12-3/TRBV12-4	TRBJ2-7	CASSFGKYEQYF	TGTGCCAGCAGTTTCGGGAAGTACGAGCAGTACTTC
NA	many	TRBV5-1	TRBJ2-5	CASSLNIQETQYF	TGCGCCAGCAGCTTAAACATACAAGAGACCCAGTACTTC
NA	many	TRBV6-6	TRBJ2-3	CASSYLTDTQYF	TGTGCCAGCAGCTATCTGACAGATACGCAGTATTTT
TRBD1	NA	TRBV5-1	TRBJ2-7	CASSLGGTGSFYEQYF	TGCGCCAGCAGCTTGGGGGGGACAGGGAGCTTCTACGAGCAGTACTTC
TRBD2	many	TRBV20-1	TRBJ2-4	CSARGNNLGTRGRNIQYF	TGCAGTGCTAGAGGAAACAACTTAGGGACTAGAGGGAGAAACATTCAGTACTTC
TRBD2	many	TRBV19	TRBJ2-5	CASSMGTSPETQYF	TGTGCCAGTAGTATGGGGACTAGTCCGGAGACCCAGTACTTC
NA	many	TRBV5-1	TRBJ1-6	CASSLGAQYNSPLHF	TGCGCCAGCAGCTTGGGGGCGCAGTATAATTCACCCCTCCACTTT
TRBD1	many	TRBV18	TRBJ2-2	CASSPTGVFTGELFF	TGTGCCAGCTCACCGACAGGGGTCTTCACCGGGGAGCTGTTTTTT
NA	many	TRBV7-2	TRBJ1-1	CASSPQARDLIEAFF	TGTGCCAGCAGCCCGCAAGCCCGGGACTTGATTGAAGCTTTCTTT
TRBD2	NA	TRBV7-9	TRBJ2-1	CASSLGGLAGGYNEQFF	TGTGCCAGCAGCTTAGGAGGACTAGCGGGAGGTTACAATGAGCAGTTCTTC
NA	many	TRBV5-1	TRBJ2-5	CASSVSGTVSETQYF	TGCGCCAGCAGCGTCTCCGGGACTGTATCAGAGACCCAGTACTTC
TRBD2	many	TRBV7-3	TRBJ2-3	CASSPIPGLAPDTQYF	TGTGCCAGCAGTCCTATTCCGGGACTAGCGCCAGATACGCAGTATTTT
TRBD2	many	TRBV9	TRBJ2-5	CASSVELAGAQETQYF	TGTGCCAGCAGCGTAGAGTTAGCGGGGGCACAAGAGACCCAGTACTTC
NA	many	TRBV7-2	TRBJ2-5	CASSLVSYKPEETQYF	TGTGCCAGCAGCTTAGTCTCTTACAAGCCAGAAGAGACCCAGTACTTC